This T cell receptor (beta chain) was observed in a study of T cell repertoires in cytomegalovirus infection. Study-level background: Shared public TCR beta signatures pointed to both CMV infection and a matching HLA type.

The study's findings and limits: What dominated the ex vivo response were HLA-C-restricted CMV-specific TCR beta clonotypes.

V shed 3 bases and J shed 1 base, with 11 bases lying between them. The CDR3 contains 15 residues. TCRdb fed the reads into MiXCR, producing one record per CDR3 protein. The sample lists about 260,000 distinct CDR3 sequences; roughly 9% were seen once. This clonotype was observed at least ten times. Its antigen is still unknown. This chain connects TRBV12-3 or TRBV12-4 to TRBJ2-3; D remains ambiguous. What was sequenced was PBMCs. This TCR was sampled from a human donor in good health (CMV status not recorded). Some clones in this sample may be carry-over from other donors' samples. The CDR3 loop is CASSFYVSGTDTQYF. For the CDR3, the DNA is TGTGCCAGCAGTTTCTATGTGTCCGGCACAGATACGCAGTATTTT.